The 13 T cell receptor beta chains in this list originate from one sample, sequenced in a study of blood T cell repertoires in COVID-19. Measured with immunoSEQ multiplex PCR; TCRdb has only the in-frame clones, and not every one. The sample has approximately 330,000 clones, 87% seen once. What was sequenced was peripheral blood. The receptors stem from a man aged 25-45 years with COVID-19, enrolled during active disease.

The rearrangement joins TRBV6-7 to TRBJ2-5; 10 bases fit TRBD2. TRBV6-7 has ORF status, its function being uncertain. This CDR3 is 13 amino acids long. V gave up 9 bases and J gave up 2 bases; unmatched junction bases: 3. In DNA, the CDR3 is TGTGCCAGTAGCGGGGGGAGACAAGAGACCCAGTACTTC. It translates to CASSGGRQETQYF.

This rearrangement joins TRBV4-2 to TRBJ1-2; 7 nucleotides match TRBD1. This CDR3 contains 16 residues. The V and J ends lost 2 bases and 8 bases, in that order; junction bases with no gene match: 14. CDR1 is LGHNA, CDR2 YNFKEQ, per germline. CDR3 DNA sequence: TGTGCCAGCAGCCAAATGGGAGGAGGGGGCGCAAGAGGCTACACCTTC. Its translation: CASSQMGGGGARGYTF.

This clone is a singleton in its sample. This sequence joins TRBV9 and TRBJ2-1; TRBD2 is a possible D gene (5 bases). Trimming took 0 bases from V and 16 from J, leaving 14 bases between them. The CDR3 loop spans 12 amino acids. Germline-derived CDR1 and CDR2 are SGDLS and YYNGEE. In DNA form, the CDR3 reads TGTGCCAGCAGCGTAGAAGCGGCCCCGCCCTTCTTC. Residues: CASSVEAAPPFF.

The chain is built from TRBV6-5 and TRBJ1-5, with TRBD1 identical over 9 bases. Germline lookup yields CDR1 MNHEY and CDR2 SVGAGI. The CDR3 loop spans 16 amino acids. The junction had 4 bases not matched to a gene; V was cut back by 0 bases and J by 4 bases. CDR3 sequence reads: CASSYSGTGRNQPQHF. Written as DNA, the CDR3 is TGTGCCAGCAGTTACTCAGGGACAGGGAGGAATCAGCCCCAGCATTTT.

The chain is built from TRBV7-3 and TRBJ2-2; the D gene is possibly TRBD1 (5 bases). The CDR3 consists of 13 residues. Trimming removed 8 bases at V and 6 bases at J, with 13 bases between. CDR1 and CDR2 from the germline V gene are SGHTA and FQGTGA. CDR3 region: CASRSGLAGELFF. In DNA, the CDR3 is TGTGCCAGCCGATCAGGGTTGGCCGGGGAGCTGTTTTTT. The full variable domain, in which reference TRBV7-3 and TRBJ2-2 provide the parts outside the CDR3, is GAGVSQTPSNKVTEKGKYVELRCDPISGHTALYWYRQSLGQGPEFLIYFQGTGAADDSGLPNDRFFAVRPEGSVSTLKIQRTERGDSAVYLCASRSGLAGELFFGEGSRLTVL.

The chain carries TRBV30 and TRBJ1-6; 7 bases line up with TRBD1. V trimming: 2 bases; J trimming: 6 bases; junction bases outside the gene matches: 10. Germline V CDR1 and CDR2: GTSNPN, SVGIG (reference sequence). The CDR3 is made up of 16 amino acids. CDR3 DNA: TGTGCCTGGAGTACCCCCCCGACAGGGCCTAATTCACCCCTCCACTTT. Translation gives CAWSTPPTGPNSPLHF.

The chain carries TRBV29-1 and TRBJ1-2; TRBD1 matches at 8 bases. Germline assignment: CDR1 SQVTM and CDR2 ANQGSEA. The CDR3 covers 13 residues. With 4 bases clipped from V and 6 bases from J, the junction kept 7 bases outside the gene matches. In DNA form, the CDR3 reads TGCAGCGTTGGTCAGGACAGGGACCATGGCTACACCTTC. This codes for CSVGQDRDHGYTF.

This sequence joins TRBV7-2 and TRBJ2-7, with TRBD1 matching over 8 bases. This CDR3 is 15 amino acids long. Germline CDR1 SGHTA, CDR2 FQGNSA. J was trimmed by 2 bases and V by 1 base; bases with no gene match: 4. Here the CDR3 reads CASSLGGQVTYEQYF. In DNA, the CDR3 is TGTGCCAGCAGCTTAGGGGGACAGGTAACCTACGAGCAGTACTTC.

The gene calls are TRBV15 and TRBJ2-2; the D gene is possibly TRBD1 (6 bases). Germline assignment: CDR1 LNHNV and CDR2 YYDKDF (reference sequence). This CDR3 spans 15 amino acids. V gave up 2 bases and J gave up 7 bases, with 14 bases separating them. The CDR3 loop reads CATSRQSRGDGELFF. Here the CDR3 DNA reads TGTGCCACCAGCAGACAATCCAGGGGAGACGGGGAGCTGTTTTTT.

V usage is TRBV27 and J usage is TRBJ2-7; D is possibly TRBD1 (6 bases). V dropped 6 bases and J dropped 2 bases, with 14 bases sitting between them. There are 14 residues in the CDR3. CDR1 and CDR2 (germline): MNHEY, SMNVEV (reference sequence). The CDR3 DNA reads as TGTGCCAGCAGAAGCCCGGGACACACCTACGAGCAGTACTTC. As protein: CASRSPGHTYEQYF.

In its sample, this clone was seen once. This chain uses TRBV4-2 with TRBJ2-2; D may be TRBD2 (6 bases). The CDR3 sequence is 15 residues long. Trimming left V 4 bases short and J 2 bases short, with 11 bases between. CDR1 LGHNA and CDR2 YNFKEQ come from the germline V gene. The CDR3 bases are TGTGCCAGCAGCCCCGGGGCGGGAAACACCGGGGAGCTGTTTTTT. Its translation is CASSPGAGNTGELFF.

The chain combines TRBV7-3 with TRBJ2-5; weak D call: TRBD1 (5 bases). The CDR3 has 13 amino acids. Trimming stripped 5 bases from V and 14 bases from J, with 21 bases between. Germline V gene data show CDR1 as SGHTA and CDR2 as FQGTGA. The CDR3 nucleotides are TGTGCCAGCAGCCCCAGCAGCCGACAGTTTTCTTACTTC. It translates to CASSPSSRQFSYF.

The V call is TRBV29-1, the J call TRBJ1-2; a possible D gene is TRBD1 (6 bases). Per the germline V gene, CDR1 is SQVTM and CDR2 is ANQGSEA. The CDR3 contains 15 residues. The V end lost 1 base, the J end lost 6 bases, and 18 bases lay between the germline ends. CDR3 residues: CSVEGSRGHNHGYTF. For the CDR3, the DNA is TGCAGCGTTGAAGGCAGCAGGGGCCACAACCATGGCTACACCTTC. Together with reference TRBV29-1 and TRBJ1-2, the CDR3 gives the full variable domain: SAVISQKPSRDICQRGTSLTIQCQVDSQVTMMFWYRQQPGQSLTLIATANQGSEATYESGFVIDKFPISRPNLTFSTLTVSNMSPEDSSIYLCSVEGSRGHNHGYTFGSGTRLTVV.